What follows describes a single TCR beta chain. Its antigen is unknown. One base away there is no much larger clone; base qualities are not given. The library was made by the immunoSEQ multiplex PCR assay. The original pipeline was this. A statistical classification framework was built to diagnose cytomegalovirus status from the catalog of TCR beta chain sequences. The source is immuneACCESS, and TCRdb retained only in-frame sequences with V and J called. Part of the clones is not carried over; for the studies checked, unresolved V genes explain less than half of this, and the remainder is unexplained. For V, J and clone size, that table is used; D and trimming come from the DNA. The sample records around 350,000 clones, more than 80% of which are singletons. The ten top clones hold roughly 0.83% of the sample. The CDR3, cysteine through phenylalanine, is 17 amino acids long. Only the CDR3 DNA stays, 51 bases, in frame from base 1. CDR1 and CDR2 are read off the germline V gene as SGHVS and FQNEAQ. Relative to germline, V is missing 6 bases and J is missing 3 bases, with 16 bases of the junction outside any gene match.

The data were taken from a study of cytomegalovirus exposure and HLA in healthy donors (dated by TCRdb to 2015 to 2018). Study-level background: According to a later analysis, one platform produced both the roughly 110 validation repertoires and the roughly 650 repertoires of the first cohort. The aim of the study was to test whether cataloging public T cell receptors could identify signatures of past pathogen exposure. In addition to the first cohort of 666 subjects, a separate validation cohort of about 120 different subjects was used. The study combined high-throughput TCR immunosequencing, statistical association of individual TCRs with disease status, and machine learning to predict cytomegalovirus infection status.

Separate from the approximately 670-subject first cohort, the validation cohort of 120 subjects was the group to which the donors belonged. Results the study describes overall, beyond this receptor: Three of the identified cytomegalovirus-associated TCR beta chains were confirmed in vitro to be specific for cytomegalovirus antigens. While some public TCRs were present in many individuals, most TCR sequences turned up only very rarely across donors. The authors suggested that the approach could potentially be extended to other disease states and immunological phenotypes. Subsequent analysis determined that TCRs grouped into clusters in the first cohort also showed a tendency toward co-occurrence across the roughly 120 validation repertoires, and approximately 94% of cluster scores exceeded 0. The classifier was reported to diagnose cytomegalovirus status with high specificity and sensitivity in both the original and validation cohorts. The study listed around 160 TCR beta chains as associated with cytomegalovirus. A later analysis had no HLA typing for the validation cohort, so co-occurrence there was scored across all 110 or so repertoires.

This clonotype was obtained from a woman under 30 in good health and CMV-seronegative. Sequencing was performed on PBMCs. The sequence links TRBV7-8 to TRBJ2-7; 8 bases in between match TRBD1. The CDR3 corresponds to CASRVGTGFLRGYEQYF. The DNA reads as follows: TGTGCCAGCAGAGTGGGGACAGGATTTCTCAGGGGCTACGAGCAGTACTTC.